The 18 T cell receptor beta chains reported below all come from one sample, sequenced in a study of T cell changes during pregnancy in multiple sclerosis. The method was immunoSEQ multiplex PCR; TCRdb's version includes in-frame clones alone and lacks a portion of them. The sample comprises about 70,000 clones, over 90% of which are singletons, and 0.29% rests with the top ten. The source material was CD4+ T cells from peripheral blood mononuclear cells, sampled after pregnancy. These receptors all stem from a female donor with multiple sclerosis, enrolled in a pregnancy study.

The rearrangement links TRBV6-1 to TRBJ2-5; TRBD2 might be the D (5 bases). The germline V gene encodes CDR1 MNHNS and CDR2 SASEGT. The CDR3 extends over 13 amino acids. V was shortened by 4 bases and J by 3 bases, with 9 bases between the two germline ends. The CDR3 coding sequence is TGTGCCAGCAGTGGAGGGATTGAAGAGACCCAGTACTTC. Translating it yields CASSGGIEETQYF.

The J gene is TRBJ2-5, the V gene TRBV30; TRBD1 matches at 7 bases. The J call is in doubt because the DNA end fits TRBJ2-7 better. Germline loops: CDR1 GTSNPN, CDR2 SVGIG (reference sequence). The CDR3 spans 15 residues. CDR3 amino acids: CAWSVETGSSYEQYF. The CDR3 DNA follows: TGTGCCTGGAGTGTAGAGACAGGGAGCTCCTACGAGCAGTACTTC.

The chain employs TRBV6-1 and TRBJ1-6; 8 nucleotides line up with TRBD1. This CDR3 region has 15 residues. Unmatched junction bases numbered 12, after V lost 7 bases and J lost 10 bases. Germline V lookup: CDR1 MNHNS, CDR2 SASEGT. CDR3: CASKESTQGGSPLHF. The CDR3, as DNA: TGTGCCAGCAAAGAATCTACACAGGGGGGCTCACCCCTCCACTTT.

The rearrangement links TRBV9 to TRBJ2-4; D is unclear. In germline, CDR1 is SGDLS, CDR2 YYNGEE. V dropped 0 bases and J dropped 1 base, with 14 bases sitting between them. This CDR3 region has 17 residues. CDR3 residues: CASSVGPSFLAKNIQYF. The CDR3 nucleotides are TGTGCCAGCAGCGTAGGGCCCTCCTTCCTGGCCAAAAACATTCAGTACTTC.

J is TRBJ2-3 and V is TRBV28, with 7 nucleotides matching TRBD2. Germline V lookup: CDR1 MDHEN, CDR2 SYDVKM. Losses at the gene ends were 8 bases for V and 1 base for J; bases not matched to a gene: 12. This CDR3 comprises 16 residues. In DNA form, the CDR3 reads TGTGCCAGCGTGGGGACTATAGGGGTTGGCACAGATACGCAGTATTTT. It is translated as CASVGTIGVGTDTQYF.

This chain links TRBV7-6 with TRBJ2-7, with 12 bases aligning to TRBD1. The germline gives CDR1 SGHVS, CDR2 FNYEAQ. CDR3 length: 18 residues. The V and J ends lost 3 bases and 7 bases, in that order; junction bases with no gene match: 16. As DNA, the CDR3 is TGTGCCAGCAGCTTGGGGGACGGGCCGGGACAGGGGGCGTTTGAGCAGTACTTC. Amino acids: CASSLGDGPGQGAFEQYF.

This chain's CDR3 is CASRPGGNTEAFF. CDR3 sequence (DNA): TGTGCCAGCAGGCCCGGGGGGAACACTGAAGCTTTCTTT. The chain joins TRBV6-5 to TRBJ1-1, with D perhaps TRBD1 (5 bases). V was pared by 6 bases and J by 1 base, with 9 bases between. The CDR3 totals 13 residues. Germline loops: CDR1 MNHEY, CDR2 SVGAGI.

This clone was recorded once. This chain connects TRBV25-1 to TRBJ1-1; 7 bases are shared with TRBD1. Germline trimming cut 1 base from V and 7 bases from J; bases unmatched to any gene: 3. Germline CDR1 MGHDK, CDR2 SYGVNS. The CDR3 is 13 residues long. The CDR3 is CASSELGQREAFF. The CDR3 DNA is TGTGCCAGCAGTGAATTGGGACAGCGTGAAGCTTTCTTT.

The CDR3 region has the DNA TGTGCCAGCAGTGGAATAGCGGGAGTCTACAATGAGCAGTTCTTC. This gives the protein CASSGIAGVYNEQFF. The chain carries TRBV6-1 and TRBJ2-1; 9 nucleotides align to TRBD2. The CDR3 has 15 residues. After removal of 4 bases from V and 3 bases from J, the junction contained 4 bases not matched to a gene. Germline V lookup: CDR1 MNHNS, CDR2 SASEGT.

J is TRBJ1-3 and V is TRBV28; D uncertain. V shed 5 bases and J shed 0 bases, with 14 bases lying between them. Germline V gives CDR1 MDHEN, CDR2 SYDVKM. The CDR3 consists of 16 residues. CDR3 in amino acids: CASSPPTGSSGNTIYF. The CDR3 DNA is TGTGCCAGCAGTCCCCCGACGGGGTCCTCTGGAAACACCATATATTTT.

Turning to this clone: Other DNA sequences from this sample encode an identical CDR3 as well. This CDR3 is CAWSALAGDQPQHF. The DNA of the CDR3 is TGTGCCTGGAGTGCCCTGGCGGGCGATCAGCCCCAGCATTTT. The chain uses TRBV30 and TRBJ1-5; D call uncertain. Trimming left V 1 base short and J 5 bases short, with 12 bases between. CDR1 and CDR2 (germline): GTSNPN, SVGIG (reference sequence). The CDR3 consists of 14 residues.

The gene calls are TRBV7-9 and TRBJ2-5; perhaps TRBD1 as D (6 bases). Germline V gives CDR1 SEHNR, CDR2 FQNEAQ (reference sequence). CDR3 length: 15 amino acids. V was cut by 5 bases and J by 5 bases, with 18 bases left in between. The CDR3 is CASSALQGISETQYF. In nucleotides, the CDR3 is TGTGCCAGCAGCGCTTTACAGGGAATATCGGAGACCCAGTACTTC. The complete variable domain, with remaining parts taken from reference TRBV7-9 and TRBJ2-5, reads DTGVSQNPRHKITKRGQNVTFRCDPISEHNRLYWYRQTLGQGPEFLTYFQNEAQLEKSRLLSDRFSAERPKGSFSTLEIQRTEQGDSAMYLCASSALQGISETQYFGPGTRLLVL.

This chain links TRBV28 with TRBJ2-4, with 10 positions matching TRBD2. This CDR3 has 17 amino acids. The germline gives CDR1 MDHEN, CDR2 SYDVKM. V was pared by 4 bases and J by 9 bases, with 15 bases of the junction left unmatched. Here the CDR3 DNA reads TGTGCCAGCAGTTCCTCTCTAGCGGGAGAGGGGGGGATCATTCAGTACTTC. Its protein product is CASSSSLAGEGGIIQYF.

This chain joins TRBV5-6 and TRBJ1-2; D uncertain. Germline loops: CDR1 SGHDT, CDR2 YYEEEE. Trimming left V 4 bases short and J 3 bases short, with 13 bases between. The CDR3 is made up of 14 amino acids. The CDR3 region has the DNA TGTGCCAGCAGCATGCTAGCATTACACTATGGCTACACCTTC. Its protein is CASSMLALHYGYTF.

The chain is built from TRBV27 and TRBJ1-5; 10 bases line up with TRBD1. Germline CDR1 reads MNHEY; CDR2 reads SMNVEV (reference sequence). The CDR3 length is 14 residues. V dropped 6 bases and J dropped 5; count of bases not matched to a gene: 4. The CDR3 DNA follows: TGTGCCAGCAGCAGAGGACAGGGGGATCAGCCCCAGCATTTT. It codes for CASSRGQGDQPQHF.

The J gene is TRBJ1-3, the V gene TRBV2; 12 bases are a match to TRBD1. CDR3 size: 19 residues. Per the germline V gene, CDR1 is SNHLY and CDR2 is FYNNEI. The ends lost 6 bases at V and 0 bases at J; junction bases unmatched: 12. The CDR3 DNA follows: TGTGCCAGCAGGCCGGGACAGGGGGCGTGGGTATCCTCTGGAAACACCATATATTTT. This sequence encodes CASRPGQGAWVSSGNTIYF.

This chain links TRBV7-6 with TRBJ2-7, with D tentatively TRBD1 (5 bases). The length of the CDR3 is 13 residues. V shed 5 bases and J shed 4 bases, with 12 bases lying between them. Germline V gives CDR1 SGHVS, CDR2 FNYEAQ. CDR3 in DNA: TGTGCCAGCAGCACGACAGTCCGGTACGAGCAGTACTTC. It specifies CASSTTVRYEQYF.

V is TRBV28 and J is TRBJ1-5; D unresolved. In germline, CDR1 is MDHEN, CDR2 SYDVKM. The CDR3 has 16 amino acids. The ends were cut back, 4 bases at V and 3 bases at J, with 16 bases in the middle. Here the CDR3 reads CASSSRGIAPNQPQHF. CDR3 sequence (DNA): TGTGCCAGCAGTTCCCGAGGTATAGCCCCCAATCAGCCCCAGCATTTT.